This T cell receptor beta chain was identified in a study of vaccination and CD4 T cells after COVID-19. The overall study: The study enrolled six male and four female convalescents, two of whom were Hispanic. Cellular stimulation was performed using overlapping spike peptides derived from SARS-CoV-2, HCoV-NL63, HCoV-OC43 and HCoV-229E.

This clonotype has just a few counts. Its cognate antigen is unknown. This CDR3 is 14 amino acids long. Looked up from germline, CDR1 is LNHDA and CDR2 is SQIVND (reference sequence). V lost 7 bases to trimming and J lost 3 bases; unmatched junction nucleotides: 6. The treatment denotes: roughly nine-day PBMC culture with coronavirus spike peptide pools or control peptides (ViraFEST assay). ViraFEST relied on peptide pools to expand antigen-specific T cells; the TCRs were sequenced afterward. Sequenced with the Oncomine TCR Beta short-read assay was DNA taken from cultured CD4+ T cells. Via MiXCR, TCRdb re-called the PCR reads, giving one row per CDR3 protein. Here the sample spans some 18,000 distinct CDR3 sequences, more than 55% being singletons. Study results and limitations: Recorded median SARS-CoV-2-reactive clonotype numbers increased from about 20 to 38 without reaching significance.

The receptor was isolated from a human donor who had recovered from COVID-19. The sample was CD4+ T cells from blood, cultured in vitro, taken before SARS-CoV-2 vaccination. The rearrangement uses TRBV19 and TRBJ1-2; 9 bases align to TRBD1. As DNA, the CDR3 is TGTGCCAGTAACCCGGGACAGGGAGACTATGGCTACACCTTC. This codes for CASNPGQGDYGYTF.